A selection of T cell receptor beta chains follows, all from one sample in a study of OX40 agonist ivuxolimab in advanced cancers. Sequencing used immunoSEQ multiplex PCR; TCRdb keeps in-frame clones, though not all of them. The data hold about 60,000 clones, with approximately 86% observed a single time. This sample comprised CD4+ or CD8+ T cells sorted from blood, obtained in a trial of the OX40 agonist ivuxolimab. The receptors shown here come from an adult with an advanced solid tumor such as melanoma, head and neck, liver or kidney cancer. Each CDR3 is given with its conserved first and last residue. Part of the rows lack a size; the others show once, few, many or a class for expanded clones.

CDR3aa	j_gene	abundance	len	v_gene
CASSIRGFEAFF	TRBJ1-1	once	12	TRBV19
CASSPQGAYNSPLHF	TRBJ1-6	few	15	TRBV19
CASSKGQSVGELFF	TRBJ2-2	-	14	TRBV11-3
CAWSLQTYEQYF	TRBJ2-7	-	12	TRBV30
CASSQGGQPQHF	TRBJ1-5	-	12	TRBV14
CASRGTGGAQETQYF	TRBJ2-5	-	15	TRBV5-1
CASSPEAYEQYF	TRBJ2-7	few	12	TRBV7-9
CASSSPGQGIAGANVLTF	TRBJ2-6	-	18	TRBV7-2
CASSSTALTDTQYF	TRBJ2-3	-	14	TRBV11-3
CASSDSGTGGNQPQHF	TRBJ1-5	-	16	TRBV6-4
CASSLGRVYNEQFF	TRBJ2-1	-	14	TRBV11-3
CASSLTAGTVSETQYF	TRBJ2-5	-	16	TRBV5-6
CASSGEIYEQYF	TRBJ2-7	-	12	TRBV6-6
CASSLNRGTFHTGELFF	TRBJ2-2	-	17	TRBV7-2
CASSSFRRENTGELFF	TRBJ2-2	few	16	TRBV11-2
CASSLNSGEVEAFF	TRBJ1-1	few	14	TRBV7-2
CASSLMEGAETQYF	TRBJ2-5	-	14	TRBV7-3
CASSLRLAGVTGELFF	TRBJ2-2	-	16	TRBV11-3
CASSSRQGVNTEAFF	TRBJ1-1	-	15	TRBV7-8
CASSRTSGSTYEQYF	TRBJ2-7	-	15	TRBV5-1
CASSIATTGTFRVPKSGELFF	TRBJ2-2	-	21	TRBV19
CASSGTEIHGYTF	TRBJ1-2	-	13	TRBV9